This T cell receptor beta chain was recorded in a study of blood T cell repertoires in COVID-19. Study details: The cDNA or gDNA used as material had been derived from T cells, B-cell-depleted T cells, or PBMCs.

Adults between roughly 18 and 89 years of age took part from about 24 US areas. Sequenced by immunoSEQ multiplex PCR; TCRdb stores in-frame clones only, minus some. The repertoire holds 200,000 or so clones, with around 82% as singletons. CDR1 and CDR2 from the germline V gene are LGHDT and YNNKEL (reference sequence). The CDR3 is 14 residues long. Trimming removed 6 bases from V and 5 bases from J; junction bases left unmatched: 6. The specimen was PBMCs or T cells enriched from blood (not recorded which). This TCR came from a woman aged 50 to 60 who had been exposed to COVID-19. The rearrangement links TRBV3-1 (or the pseudogene TRBV3-2) to TRBJ1-1, with 10 bases identical to TRBD1. This CDR3 is CASSLGQGKTEAFF. The CDR3 DNA reads as TGTGCCAGCAGTCTGGGACAGGGGAAGACTGAAGCTTTCTTT.